The T cell receptor beta chain described here comes from a study of T cells in Graves' hyperthyroidism and ophthalmopathy. The CDR3 has 17 amino acids. The V gene end was trimmed by 5 bases and the J gene end by 2 bases; junction bases not matched to a gene: 11. CDR1 is SGHTA, CDR2 FQGNSA, per germline. TCR beta CDR3 regions were amplified from RNA. When the TCR CDR3 underwent first-round RT-PCR, the HTBI primer set was used. Each CDR3 protein is one row after TCRdb ran MiXCR on the multiplex PCR reads. The repertoire has 450,000 to 700,000 distinct CDR3 sequences, 46% of them found once; the top ten carry around 17%. This clonotype was detected only once.

The sequence derives from an adult woman with Graves' disease, either hyperthyroidism or ophthalmopathy (not recorded which). The J gene is TRBJ2-7, the V gene TRBV7-2, with 11 positions matching TRBD2. Material: peripheral blood or thyroid tissue (not recorded which). CDR3 sequence (DNA): TGTGCCAGCAGCATAGGCACTAGCGGGAGTAACGCCTACGAGCAGTACTTC. Protein: CASSIGTSGSNAYEQYF.